This TCR beta chain was recovered during a study of blood T cell repertoires in COVID-19. While infection was still active, Seattle patients were enrolled and then followed longitudinally. Here immunoSEQ multiplex PCR was the method, and the copy in TCRdb shows in-frame clones only, minus some. Of 250,000 to 350,000 clones listed, approximately 89% are singletons. CDR3 length: 13 residues. The V gene lost 4 bases and the J gene lost 2 bases, with 9 bases spanning the gap. Germline V gene lookup returns CDR1 SGHDT and CDR2 YYEEEE. V and J are TRBV5-6 and TRBJ2-5; the D gene is possibly TRBD1 (6 bases). The source is a woman aged 30 to 39 with COVID-19, enrolled during active disease. Sequencing was done on a sample of peripheral blood. CDR3 sequence: CASSMDRQETQYF. The CDR3, as DNA: TGTGCCAGCAGCATGGACAGACAAGAGACCCAGTACTTC.